The 14 T cell receptor beta chains presented below share a single source sample, sequenced in a study of OX40 agonist ivuxolimab in advanced cancers. Some clones are missing from TCRdb's copy, which holds only in-frame ones; the method was immunoSEQ multiplex PCR. This table has approximately 74,000 clones, over 75% appearing once. Source: CD4+ or CD8+ T cells sorted from blood, taken in a trial of the OX40 agonist ivuxolimab. These receptor sequences come from an adult with an advanced solid tumor such as melanoma, head and neck, liver or kidney cancer.

The chain recombines TRBV5-1 with TRBJ2-3; perhaps TRBD2 as D (5 bases). Germline V lookup: CDR1 SGHRS, CDR2 YFSETQ. The CDR3 has 14 amino acids. V shed 8 bases and J shed 2 bases, with 15 bases lying between them. The CDR3 coding sequence is TGCGCCAGTCACCCGGGAATAACCACAGATACGCAGTATTTT. Translation gives CASHPGITTDTQYF. The variable domain in full, with the rest retrieved from reference TRBV5-1 and TRBJ2-3, is KAGVTQTPRYLIKTRGQQVTLSCSPISGHRSVSWYQQTPGQGLQFLFEYFSETQRNKGNFPGRFSGRQFSNSRSEMNVSTLELGDSALYLCASHPGITTDTQYFGPGTRLTVL.

The chain combines TRBV5-1 with TRBJ1-1; D not resolved. CDR1 is SGHRS and CDR2 is YFSETQ in the germline V gene. This CDR3 spans 15 amino acids. Deletions cut 0 bases from V and 5 bases from J, with 14 bases between. The CDR3 region is CASSLEGGPVTEAFF. CDR3 nucleotides: TGCGCCAGCAGCTTGGAGGGTGGGCCCGTGACTGAAGCTTTCTTT.

The rearrangement uses TRBV7-2 and TRBJ2-3; D may be TRBD1 (5 bases). The CDR3 is made up of 16 amino acids. The V gene's germline CDR1 is SGHTA and CDR2 FQGNSA. Trimming cost V 9 bases and J 1 base, with 20 bases left between them. The DNA of the CDR3 is TGTGCCAGTCACTTAGGGCAGGGTGGAGGCACAGATACGCAGTATTTT. Translation gives CASHLGQGGGTDTQYF.

The chain couples TRBV6-1 to TRBJ2-2; a possible D gene is TRBD1 (5 bases). V was clipped by 1 base and J by 5 bases, with 8 bases between them. Germline loops: CDR1 MNHNS, CDR2 SASEGT. This CDR3 is 14 amino acids long. In nucleotides, the CDR3 is TGTGCCAGCAGTGAAGAGAGGACAACCGGGGAGCTGTTTTTT. This sequence encodes CASSEERTTGELFF.

On this clone itself: The DNA is omitted, as the CDR3 cannot be located on it reliably, and the CDR3 follows TCRdb's listing. The chain combines TRBV6-5 with TRBJ1-1. A total of 10 residues make up the CDR3, ends included. CDR1 and CDR2 (germline): MNHEY, SVGAGI. The CDR3: CGSSGPEAFF.

This chain uses TRBV19 with TRBJ2-7, with D possibly TRBD1 on 5 matching bases. V gave up 3 bases and J gave up 7 bases, with 13 bases separating them. CDR1 is LNHDA, CDR2 SQIVND, per germline (reference sequence). The CDR3 is made up of 13 amino acids. The CDR3 bases are TGTGCCAGTAGTATCCGGCAGGGTGGGGAGCAGTACTTC. Its translation is CASSIRQGGEQYF.

The rearrangement links TRBV19 to TRBJ1-1; D gene ambiguous. The CDR3 has 14 amino acids. CDR1 and CDR2 (germline): LNHDA, SQIVND (reference sequence). The V end lost 5 bases, the J end lost 2 bases, and 12 bases lay between the germline ends. For the CDR3, the DNA is TGTGCCAGTAGTGACCGGGAGGGAAACACTGAAGCTTTCTTT. Translating it yields CASSDREGNTEAFF.

This CDR3 is CASSFQVPYEQYF. DNA for the CDR3: TGTGCCAGCAGCTTCCAGGTACCGTACGAGCAGTACTTC. The chain has TRBV7-9 and TRBJ2-5; D not certain. The DNA end is a closer match to TRBJ2-7, so the J assignment may be wrong. CDR3 size: 13 residues. Germline CDR1 reads SEHNR; CDR2 reads FQNEAQ (reference sequence).

The chain employs TRBV2 and TRBJ2-7, with a tentative D call TRBD2 (8 bases). Trimming pared 5 bases from V and 6 bases from J, leaving 17 bases between. Per germline, CDR1 SNHLY and CDR2 FYNNEI. This CDR3 contains 14 residues. The CDR3 is CASSREGQWSEQYF. The CDR3, as DNA: TGTGCCAGCAGTCGGGAGGGACAGTGGAGCGAGCAGTACTTC.

The chain has TRBV27 and TRBJ1-5; weak D call: TRBD1 (5 bases). The germline CDR1 and CDR2 sequences are MNHEY and SMNVEV (reference sequence). The V and J ends lost 4 bases and 7 bases respectively, with 11 bases between them. The CDR3 sequence is 13 residues long. DNA of the CDR3: TGTGCCAGCAGTTCAGGGTTGGGCCAGCCCCAGCATTTT. Amino acids: CASSSGLGQPQHF.

CDR3 in DNA: TGTGCCAGCAGTGGCTTGGAATTGGGCTATGGCTACACCTTC. Translation gives CASSGLELGYGYTF. V gene TRBV25-1 combines with J gene TRBJ1-2, with D hard to call. Trimming removed 4 bases from V and 4 bases from J, with 13 bases in between. Germline V gene lookup returns CDR1 MGHDK and CDR2 SYGVNS. There are 14 residues in the CDR3.

The CDR3 sequence is CASSSRTATEAFF. In nucleotides, the CDR3 is TGTGCCAGCTCTTCAAGGACAGCCACTGAAGCTTTCTTT. The rearrangement links TRBV18 to TRBJ1-1; possible D gene TRBD1, 6 bases. The CDR3 extends over 13 amino acids. CDR1 is KGHSH and CDR2 is LQKENI in the germline V gene. V lost 6 bases, J lost 4 bases, and 12 bases lay in between.

This chain joins TRBV6-6 and TRBJ2-7, with TRBD1 as a possible D gene (5 bases). Trimming left V 6 bases short and J 3 bases short, with 15 bases between. This CDR3 is 14 amino acids long. Germline CDR1 and CDR2: MNHNY and SVGAGI (reference sequence). CDR3 nucleotides: TGTGCCAGCAGCTCGAAGACAGTCCGCTACGAGCAGTACTTC. It translates to CASSSKTVRYEQYF.

This clone occurred once. The CDR3 region is CASSIDRTVGEQYF. The CDR3 bases are TGTGCCAGTAGTATAGATCGGACCGTGGGGGAGCAGTACTTC. This rearrangement joins TRBV19 to TRBJ2-7; D is ambiguous. The V gene lost 0 bases and the J gene lost 7 bases, with 13 bases spanning the gap. Germline V CDR1 and CDR2: LNHDA, SQIVND (reference sequence). The CDR3 contains 14 residues.